A selection of T cell receptor beta chains follows, all from one sample in a study of blood T cell repertoires in COVID-19. Only in-frame clones appear in the TCRdb table, and some are missing; sequencing was by immunoSEQ multiplex PCR. This sample yields some 170,000 clones, of which 80% to 85% are seen a single time; about 10% belongs to the top ten. The sample consisted of peripheral blood. Receptors were obtained from a woman of 80 years or more with active or convalescent COVID-19. Each CDR3 is given with its conserved first and last residue. D genes are given only for firm matches. Part of the rows lack a size; the others show once, few, many or a class for expanded clones.

V: TRBV7-2
D: TRBD2
J: TRBJ2-7
size: once
CDR3: CASSRNSGSPYEQYF
DNA: TGTGCCAGCAGCCGTAATAGCGGGTCCCCCTACGAGCAGTACTTC

V: TRBV6-2/TRBV6-3
D: NA
J: TRBJ1-5
size: NA
CDR3: CASSYEGSNQPQHF
DNA: TGTGCCAGCAGTTACGAGGGAAGCAATCAGCCCCAGCATTTT

V: TRBV19
D: NA
J: TRBJ1-2
size: NA
CDR3: CASSSTASNYGYTF
DNA: TGTGCCAGTAGTTCTACAGCCTCTAACTATGGCTACACCTTC

V: TRBV25-1
D: TRBD1
J: TRBJ1-2
size: NA
CDR3: CASTPRDRGYGYTF
DNA: TGTGCCAGCACCCCCCGGGACAGGGGGTATGGCTACACCTTC

V: TRBV5-1
D: TRBD1
J: TRBJ2-5
size: NA
CDR3: CASSPTIGGRETQYF
DNA: TGCGCCAGCAGCCCGACTATAGGGGGCAGAGAGACCCAGTACTTC

V: TRBV3-1/TRBV3-2
D: NA
J: TRBJ2-5
size: NA
CDR3: CASSQEGRGGTQYF
DNA: TGTGCCAGCAGCCAAGAGGGAAGAGGAGGGACCCAGTACTTC

V: TRBV2
D: NA
J: TRBJ1-1
size: NA
CDR3: CASSEAGVAVSTEAFF
DNA: TGTGCCAGCAGTGAAGCGGGAGTAGCGGTCAGCACTGAAGCTTTCTTT

V: TRBV3-1/TRBV3-2
D: TRBD2
J: TRBJ2-1
size: NA
CDR3: CASSPRGRGVLEQFF
DNA: TGTGCCAGCAGCCCCCGAGGGCGGGGGGTCTTAGAGCAGTTCTTC

V: TRBV6-5
D: NA
J: TRBJ2-3
size: NA
CDR3: CASSSLGRGSTDTQYF
DNA: TGTGCCAGCAGTTCTCTGGGCCGGGGAAGCACAGATACGCAGTATTTT

V: TRBV6-4
D: TRBD1
J: TRBJ2-3
size: NA
CDR3: CASSQSGQTTDTQYF
DNA: TGTGCCAGCTCCCAATCGGGACAGACCACAGATACGCAGTATTTT

V: TRBV4-3
D: TRBD2
J: TRBJ2-3
size: NA
CDR3: CASSPGLATDTQYF
DNA: TGCGCCAGCAGCCCCGGACTAGCGACAGATACGCAGTATTTT

V: TRBV6-5
D: NA
J: TRBJ2-7
size: NA
CDR3: CASFTPGRAGSGQYF
DNA: TGTGCCAGCTTCACCCCGGGACGCGCGGGGAGTGGGCAGTACTTC

V: TRBV13
D: TRBD2
J: TRBJ2-5
size: NA
CDR3: CASSGLAGAGETQYF
DNA: TGTGCCAGCAGCGGACTAGCGGGGGCGGGGGAGACCCAGTACTTC

V: TRBV14
D: TRBD1
J: TRBJ1-1
size: few
CDR3: CASSQSLTGQAFF
DNA: TGTGCCAGCAGCCAATCACTGACAGGGCAAGCTTTCTTT